Reported below is one T cell receptor beta chain. Its recognized antigen is unknown. One base away there is no much larger clone; base qualities are not given. This record comes from a study of spatial heterogeneity in lung cancer (dated by TCRdb to between 2018 and 2021). Turning to the overall study: Beta-chain transcripts were consistently detected in greater numbers than alpha-chain transcripts, which likely reflected higher beta-chain transcript abundance. In the raw uncorrected reads, each unique combination of TCR and UMI appeared on average more than ten times. TCR alpha and beta repertoires were quantitatively compared across multiple tumor regions, matched nontumor lung and blood in non-small cell lung cancer. The study linked features of the TCR repertoire to counts of nonsynonymous mutations, which were determined by whole-exome sequencing of tumor tissue. At surgery, hundreds of tumor regions, roughly 62 matched nontumor lung samples and some 54 PBMC samples were TCR-sequenced for both alpha and beta chains. The full study reports these points: Additional single-cell paired TCR alpha and beta sequencing was considered necessary to confirm, at a functional level, the hypothesis that regional TCRs recognize regional mutations. Ubiquitous expanded tumor TCRs were detected in blood more often at tumor resection than at routine follow-up.

Library creation used 5' RACE. TCRdb shows the sequencer as NextSeq 500. In the TCR library protocol, a unique molecular identifier was attached to each TCR cDNA molecule so that PCR and sequencing errors could be corrected. For the original study's pipeline: Decombinator tools were used for TCR identification, UMI-based error correction and CDR3 extraction. Expanded TCRs were defined as those above a frequency of 2 per 1,000, corresponding to the top 1% of the tumor frequency distribution. Renyi diversity was computed with the R vegan package after each repertoire had been subsampled 100 times to 5,000 TCRs. CDR3 similarity networks were built from amino acid triplet string-kernel similarity, connecting CDR3s with pairwise similarity above 0.82. The public reads were quality trimmed at Q25 with fastp and then assembled into clones with MiXCR by TCRdb, keeping productive beta chains. For every CDR3 protein sequence, its rows merge into one entry that carries the most common genes and DNA. TCRdb assigned the V and J calls; the authors' analysis was not used. For this sample the table gives approximately 40,000 distinct CDR3 sequences, of which approximately 6.8% were detected only once. Jointly, the top ten make up 43% of the sample.

The time point tag for this specimen amounts to: sample taken at primary tumor resection. Without any cell sorting, TCR sequencing was performed on whole RNA extracted either from tumor and nontumor lung tissue or from cryopreserved PBMC samples. Donors were 72 patients with early-stage, untreated non-small cell lung cancer from the lung TRACERx cohort. Only patients for whom sufficient RNA was available from at least two tumor regions were selected for TCR sequencing. V and J lose 4 bases and 10 bases, and a span of 9 bases separates them. From the cysteine up to the phenylalanine, the CDR3 has a length of 11 residues. Only CDR3 DNA is held: 33 bases, read in frame from base 1. Sequences SGDLS (CDR1) and YYNGEE (CDR2) are obtained from the germline V gene.

Material: PBMCs, obtained at surgery. This sequence was found in a female donor with early-stage non-small cell lung cancer. This chain joins TRBV9 to TRBJ2-1; the D call is tentative, TRBD1 or TRBD2, as each matches 5 bases. The CDR3 in this case is CASSLGREQFF. The sequenced DNA is TGTGCCAGCAGCCTGGGACGGGAGCAGTTCTTC.